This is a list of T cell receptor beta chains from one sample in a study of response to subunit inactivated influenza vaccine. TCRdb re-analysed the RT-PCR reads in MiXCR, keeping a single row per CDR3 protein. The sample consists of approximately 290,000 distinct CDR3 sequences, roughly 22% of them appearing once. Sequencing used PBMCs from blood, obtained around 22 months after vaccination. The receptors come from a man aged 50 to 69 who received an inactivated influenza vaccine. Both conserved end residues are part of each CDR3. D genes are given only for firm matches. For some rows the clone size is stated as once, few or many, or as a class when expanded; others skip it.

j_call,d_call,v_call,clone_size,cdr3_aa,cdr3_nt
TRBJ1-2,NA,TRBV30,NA,CAWSASTGNYGYTF,TGTGCCTGGAGCGCGTCCACAGGGAACTATGGCTACACCTTC
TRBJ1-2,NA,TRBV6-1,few,CASSSLPKNYGYTF,TGTGCCAGCAGCTCCCTCCCGAAGAACTATGGCTACACCTTC
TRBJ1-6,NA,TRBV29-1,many,CSVGDSYNSPLHF,TGCAGCGTTGGGGACTCCTATAATTCACCCCTCCACTTT
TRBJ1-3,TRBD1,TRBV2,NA,CASRGTGSGNTIYF,TGTGCCAGCAGGGGGACAGGGTCTGGAAACACCATATATTTT
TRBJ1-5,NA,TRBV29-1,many,CSVEWSANQPQHF,TGCAGCGTTGAATGGTCAGCCAATCAGCCCCAGCATTTT
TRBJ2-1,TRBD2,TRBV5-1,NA,CASSLEVAGALNEQFF,TGCGCCAGCAGCTTGGAGGTAGCGGGGGCCCTCAATGAGCAGTTCTTC
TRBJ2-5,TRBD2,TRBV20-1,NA,CSAQRGASQETQYF,TGCAGTGCCCAGCGGGGGGCGAGTCAAGAGACCCAGTACTTC
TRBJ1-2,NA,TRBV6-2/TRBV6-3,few,CASSDRTPRTTANYGYTF,TGTGCCAGCAGTGATCGAACTCCCAGGACGACCGCTAACTATGGCTACACCTTC
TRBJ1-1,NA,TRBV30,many,CAWSTPGTEAFF,TGTGCCTGGAGTACCCCGGGCACTGAAGCTTTCTTT
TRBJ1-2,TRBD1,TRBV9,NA,CASSVDGRGRGYGYTF,TGTGCCAGCAGCGTAGACGGTAGGGGGCGAGGCTATGGCTACACCTTC
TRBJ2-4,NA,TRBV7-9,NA,CASSAWTVLAKNIQYF,TGTGCCAGCAGCGCCTGGACAGTTCTAGCCAAAAACATTCAGTACTTC
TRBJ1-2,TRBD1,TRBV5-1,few,CASSSNIGQGHYGYTF,TGCGCCAGCAGCTCGAACATCGGACAGGGACACTATGGCTACACCTTC
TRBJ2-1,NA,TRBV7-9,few,CASSLGRVLEQFF,TGTGCCAGCAGCTTAGGCAGGGTTCTTGAGCAGTTCTTC
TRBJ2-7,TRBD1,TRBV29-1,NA,CSVLVLAGGYEQYF,TGCAGCGTCCTCGTTTTGGCAGGGGGATACGAGCAGTACTTC
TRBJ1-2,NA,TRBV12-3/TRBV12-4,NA,CASSSKIIGYGYTF,TGTGCCAGCAGTTCGAAAATTATTGGGTATGGCTACACCTTC
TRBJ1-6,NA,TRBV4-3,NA,CASSQRVGGSPLHF,TGCGCCAGCAGCCAAAGGGTGGGCGGATCACCCCTCCACTTT
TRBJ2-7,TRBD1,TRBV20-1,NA,CSARDMDRGFEQYF,TGCAGTGCTAGAGATATGGACAGGGGTTTCGAGCAGTACTTC
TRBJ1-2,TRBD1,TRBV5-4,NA,CASSSDPGQGYYGYTF,TGTGCCAGCAGCTCGGATCCGGGACAGGGATACTATGGCTACACCTTC
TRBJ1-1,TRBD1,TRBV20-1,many,CSARDGDRGQNTEAFF,TGCAGTGCTAGAGATGGGGACAGGGGCCAGAACACTGAAGCTTTCTTT
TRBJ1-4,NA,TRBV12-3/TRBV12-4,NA,CASSPPGGFAEKLFF,TGTGCCAGCAGTCCTCCGGGGGGCTTTGCGGAAAAACTGTTTTTT
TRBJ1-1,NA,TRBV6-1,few,CASSLNTAMNTEAFF,TGTGCCAGCAGTCTTAACACTGCTATGAACACTGAAGCTTTCTTT
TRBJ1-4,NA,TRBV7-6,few,CASSSEINEKLFF,TGTGCCAGCAGCTCAGAAATAAATGAAAAACTGTTTTTT
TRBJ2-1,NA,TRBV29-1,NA,CSVEKGNRVGNEQFF,TGCAGCGTTGAAAAGGGGAACAGGGTCGGCAATGAGCAGTTCTTC
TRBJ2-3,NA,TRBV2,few,CASSEQGGTRDTQYF,TGTGCCAGCAGTGAACAGGGTGGGACCCGGGATACGCAGTATTTT
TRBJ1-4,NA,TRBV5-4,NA,CASSLEGAANEKLFF,TGTGCCAGCAGCTTGGAAGGGGCTGCGAATGAAAAACTGTTTTTT
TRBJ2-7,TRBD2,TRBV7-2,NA,CASSSRGGSGRYEQYF,TGTGCCAGCAGCTCGCGAGGGGGTAGCGGGAGGTACGAGCAGTACTTC
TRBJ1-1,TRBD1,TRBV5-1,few,CASSLRTGEWAFF,TGCGCCAGCAGCTTACGGACAGGGGAGTGGGCTTTCTTT
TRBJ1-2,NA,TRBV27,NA,CASSLGSPPGGYTF,TGTGCCAGCAGTTTAGGTAGCCCTCCCGGAGGCTACACCTTC
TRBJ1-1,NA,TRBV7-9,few,CASSLFPGTEAFF,TGTGCCAGCAGCTTATTCCCTGGGACTGAAGCTTTCTTT
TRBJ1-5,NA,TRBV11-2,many,CASSPLGQPQHF,TGTGCCAGCAGCCCCCTGGGTCAGCCCCAGCATTTT
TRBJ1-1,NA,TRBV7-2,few,CASRVRNTEAFF,TGTGCCAGCCGAGTTAGGAACACTGAAGCTTTCTTT
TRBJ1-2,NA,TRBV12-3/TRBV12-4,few,CPPFLFQQPYYTF,TGTCCCCCGTTTTTGTTCCAGCAGCCTTACTACACCTTC
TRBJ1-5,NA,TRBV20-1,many,CSARNGGNQPQHF,TGCAGTGCTAGAAATGGTGGCAATCAGCCCCAGCATTTT
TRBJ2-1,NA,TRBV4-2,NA,CASSQVGQGKGYEQFF,TGTGCCAGCAGCCAAGTAGGGCAGGGTAAAGGCTATGAGCAGTTCTTC
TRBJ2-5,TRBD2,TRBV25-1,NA,CASSGGWGLASSQYF,TGTGCCAGCAGTGGAGGGTGGGGACTAGCAAGTTCCCAGTACTTC
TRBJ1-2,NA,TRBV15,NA,CATSREGHLSYGYTF,TGTGCCACCAGCAGAGAGGGACATCTCTCCTATGGCTACACCTTC
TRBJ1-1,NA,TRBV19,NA,CASSPARRGTEAFF,TGTGCCAGTAGTCCGGCCAGGAGGGGCACTGAAGCTTTCTTT
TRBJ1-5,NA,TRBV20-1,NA,CSAEGRGPNQPQHF,TGCAGTGCCGAAGGGAGGGGACCCAATCAGCCCCAGCATTTT
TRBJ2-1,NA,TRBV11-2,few,CASRSANNEQFF,TGTGCCAGCAGATCCGCTAATAATGAGCAGTTCTTC
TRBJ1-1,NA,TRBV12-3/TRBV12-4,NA,CASSIQIVGGEAFF,TGTGCCAGCAGTATACAAATCGTGGGCGGTGAAGCTTTCTTT
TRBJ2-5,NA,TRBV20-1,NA,CSASGETAQETQYF,TGCAGTGCCTCCGGAGAGACAGCCCAAGAGACCCAGTACTTC
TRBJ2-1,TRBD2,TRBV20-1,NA,CSARDPSSGGTILYNEQFF,TGCAGTGCTAGAGACCCCTCCAGCGGGGGGACTATATTATACAATGAGCAGTTCTTC
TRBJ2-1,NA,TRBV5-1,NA,CASSFGTRPSYNEQFF,TGCGCCAGCAGCTTCGGGACCCGACCATCCTACAATGAGCAGTTCTTC
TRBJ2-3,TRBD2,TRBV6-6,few,CASGGGFTDTQYF,TGTGCCAGCGGGGGGGGTTTCACAGATACGCAGTATTTT
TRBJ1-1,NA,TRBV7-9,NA,CASSAGQAEAFF,TGTGCCAGCAGCGCAGGACAAGCTGAAGCTTTCTTT
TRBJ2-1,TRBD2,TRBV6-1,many,CASRPHSGSSYNEQFF,TGTGCCAGCAGGCCCCACAGCGGGAGCTCCTACAATGAGCAGTTCTTC
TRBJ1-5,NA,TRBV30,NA,CAWSVRGRFLSNQPQHF,TGTGCCTGGAGTGTAAGGGGGAGATTTCTTAGCAATCAGCCCCAGCATTTT
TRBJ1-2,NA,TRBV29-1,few,CSVDYGPYGYTF,TGCAGCGTTGATTACGGACCCTATGGCTACACCTTC
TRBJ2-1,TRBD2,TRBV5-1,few,CASSRGGGGPYNEQFF,TGCGCCAGCAGCCGAGGCGGCGGGGGACCCTACAATGAGCAGTTCTTC
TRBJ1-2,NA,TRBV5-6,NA,CASSLSAENYGYTF,TGTGCCAGCAGCTTGTCAGCAGAGAACTATGGCTACACCTTC
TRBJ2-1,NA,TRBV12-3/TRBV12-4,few,CASSSASSEQFF,TGTGCCAGCAGTTCCGCTTCGTCTGAGCAGTTCTTC
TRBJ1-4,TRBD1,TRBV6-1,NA,CASSPRDRLNEKLFF,TGTGCCAGCAGTCCTAGGGACAGACTTAATGAAAAACTGTTTTTT
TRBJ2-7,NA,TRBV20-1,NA,CSASRDGTYEQYF,TGCAGTGCTAGTCGGGACGGGACCTACGAGCAGTACTTC
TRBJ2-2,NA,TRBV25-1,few,CASSERVITGELFF,TGTGCCAGCAGTGAGCGGGTAATCACCGGGGAGCTGTTTTTT
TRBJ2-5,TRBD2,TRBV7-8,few,CASSTWTSGGHQETQYF,TGTGCCAGCAGCACCTGGACTAGCGGGGGGCACCAAGAGACCCAGTACTTC
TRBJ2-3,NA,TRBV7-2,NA,CASSLGWQGPSTDTQYF,TGTGCCAGCAGCTTAGGATGGCAGGGACCTAGCACAGATACGCAGTATTTT
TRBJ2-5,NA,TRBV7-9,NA,CASSLDQSGAQYF,TGTGCCAGCAGCTTAGATCAATCCGGGGCCCAGTACTTC